The 4 T cell receptor beta chains presented below share a single source sample, sequenced in a study of radiation and T cells in renal cell carcinoma. Time point noted: blood 2 weeks post-SBRT. As to treatment: 15 Gy SBRT to primary tumor, nephrectomy 4 weeks later. The table came from immunoSEQ multiplex PCR; TCRdb's copy has only in-frame clones and leaves some out. In the table there are just over 150,000 clones, about 87% of which are singletons. The input for sequencing was blood, taken from a patient whose treatment included radiotherapy and nephrectomy. These receptors came from a woman in her forties or fifties with renal cell carcinoma.

The genes are TRBV29-1 and TRBJ2-3; 8 bases are shared with TRBD1. V was clipped by 8 bases and J by 6 bases; unmatched bases: 7. The length of the CDR3 is 12 residues. Germline CDR1 is SQVTM and CDR2 is ANQGSEA. CDR3 sequence (DNA): TGCAGCTCAGGACAGGGTTCGGATACGCAGTATTTT. Its translation is CSSGQGSDTQYF.

CDR3 residues: CASSQQIGRNTEAFF. CDR3 DNA: TGCGCCAGCAGCCAACAAATAGGCCGCAACACTGAAGCTTTCTTT. The chain uses TRBV4-3 and TRBJ1-1; no clear D. Trimming pared 2 bases from V and 2 bases from J, leaving 12 bases between. The CDR3 covers 15 residues. Per the germline V gene, CDR1 is LGHNA and CDR2 is YSLEER.

CDR3 protein: CASSTQLAGGRETQYF. CDR3 in DNA: TGTGCCAGCAGCACCCAACTAGCGGGGGGGCGTGAGACCCAGTACTTC. This rearrangement joins TRBV7-9 to TRBJ2-5; 13 bases are a match to TRBD2. V dropped 5 bases and J dropped 5; count of bases not matched to a gene: 8. The germline gives CDR1 SEHNR, CDR2 FQNEAQ (reference sequence). This CDR3 comprises 16 residues.

The V gene is TRBV30, the J gene TRBJ1-3; TRBD1 aligns across 8 bases. The trim removed 4 bases at V and 2 bases at J, leaving 10 bases unmatched. The CDR3 has 16 amino acids. Germline lookup yields CDR1 GTSNPN and CDR2 SVGIG (reference sequence). For the CDR3, the DNA is TGTGCCTGGACCCCGCGGGCAGGGGGCGCTGGAAACACCATATATTTT. It encodes CAWTPRAGGAGNTIYF.